Listed below are T cell receptor beta chains from one sample, sequenced in a study of blood T cells in healthy people across ages. Each CDR3 protein gets one entry after TCRdb re-called the 5' RACE reads with MiXCR. The sample contains 700,000 or so distinct CDR3 sequences, approximately 21% of which appear only once. What was sequenced was blood. The receptors shown here come from a man between 65 and 85 years old in good health. CDR3s include the opening cysteine and the closing phenylalanine or tryptophan.

v_call | cdr3_aa
TRBV2 | CASTGWKGEKLFF
TRBV12-3/TRBV12-4 | CASSLNGADTQYF
TRBV6-2/TRBV6-3 | CASSLGLIVSEQFF
TRBV5-1 | CASSLVAGFGEKLFF
TRBV5-5 | CASSSLGVAGPHDTQYF
TRBV7-2 | CASSLAGPENSPLHF
TRBV30 | CAWNPRLGDIQYF
TRBV28 | CASSSQGFHF
TRBV7-2 | CASSRGGTGLTGELFF
TRBV6-1 | CASSEASIGSQETQYF
TRBV19 | CASSIERQGRGERKLFF
TRBV28 | CAAHGFRGHEQYF
TRBV11-2 | CASSIDRSLYEQYF
TRBV28 | CASSPYRERAYEQYF
TRBV7-2 | CASSFYRDTEAFF
TRBV20-1 | CSAPRVIDEQYF
TRBV5-1 | CASSSRPSFTGYDYGYTF
TRBV9 | CASSTPPGREGYTF
TRBV7-3 | CASRAGPSTDTQYF
TRBV28 | CASSSAAMITEAFF
TRBV12-3/TRBV12-4 | CASSPPGQGVTDTQYF
TRBV14 | CASSQEVPQGLAGIDSSDEQFF
TRBV2 | CASSRDRGRGNQPQHF
TRBV9 | CASSEGQQETVEQYF
TRBV6-5 | CASSYSSGLGTEAFF
TRBV7-3 | CASSLMGTGSRLGYTF
TRBV7-2 | CASSLGAGLGNEQFF
TRBV7-9 | CASSLRTGTQYF
TRBV11-2 | CASSEASFTAKNIQYF